Given below is one T cell receptor (beta chain) in context. In the original processing: Using reference gene primer amplification, nucleated cell counts were estimated. The data were produced by immunoSEQ multiplex PCR, yet TCRdb's version contains in-frame clones alone and is incomplete. Clonal size and the V and J genes are those of that table, whereas D and trimming came from the DNA. The sample lists 40,000 to 65,000 clones; around 78% were seen once. These data originate in a study of blood T cell repertoires in COVID-19. The germline V gene has CDR1 MNHEY and CDR2 SMNVEV (reference sequence). The CDR3 contains 16 residues. The V end lost 5 bases, the J end lost 3 bases, and 17 bases lay between the germline ends.

The TCR comes from a human donor with active or convalescent COVID-19. The donor label of this sample is uncertain. The sequencing input was peripheral blood. The chain uses TRBV27 and TRBJ2-4, with D possibly matching TRBD1 (5 bases). The CDR3 reads CASSMGLGAYKNIQYF. CDR3 sequence (DNA): TGTGCCAGCAGTATGGGGTTAGGGGCTTACAAAAACATTCAGTACTTC.